These 14 T cell receptor beta chains were all obtained from the same sample, sequenced in a study of response to subunit inactivated influenza vaccine (dated by TCRdb to between 2018 and 2020). Receptor libraries were prepared by RT-PCR. Sequenced on an Illumina HiSeq 2500. TCRdb itself trimmed the public reads at Q25 with fastp, ran MiXCR and retained productive beta chains. Every CDR3 protein is listed once, alongside the most common genes and DNA of its rows. This sample comprises hundreds of thousands of distinct CDR3 sequences, approximately 7.7% of them detected only once. The ten largest clonotypes hold approximately 12% of the sample. Sequenced material: PBMCs from blood, taken less than 30 months after vaccination. These receptors all stem from a man between 50 and 75 years old who received an inactivated influenza vaccine. Donor details come from another sample of the same person, matched by shared clones.

The V gene is TRBV5-6, the J gene TRBJ2-1, with D possibly being TRBD1 or TRBD2 (5 bases each). The CDR3 contains 13 residues. V was trimmed by 5 bases and J by 13 bases, leaving 19 bases between them. Germline V gives CDR1 SGHDT, CDR2 YYEEEE. CDR3 protein: CASSLGRFGTQFF. The CDR3 nucleotides are TGTGCCAGCAGTCTGGGCCGGTTCGGGACCCAGTTCTTC.

This clonotype turned up a few times. The V and J genes are TRBV20-1 and TRBJ1-1; maybe TRBD1 (6 bases). The V gene's germline CDR1 is DFQATT and CDR2 SNEGSKA (reference sequence). The CDR3 has 13 residues. CDR3 bases: TGCAGGATAGCGGACAGCTCATACACTGAAGCTTTCTTT. It yields the protein CRIADSSYTEAFF.

There are many counts of this clonotype. This chain links TRBV4-3 with TRBJ2-2; D might be TRBD2 (6 bases). The CDR3 has 14 residues. The V and J ends lost 1 base and 5 bases respectively, with 8 bases between them. CDR1 and CDR2 from the germline V gene are LGHNA and YSLEER. The DNA of the CDR3 is TGCGCCAGCAGCCAAGGGGCGGGGACCGGGGAGCTGTTTTTT. The encoded protein is CASSQGAGTGELFF.

The chain employs TRBV20-1 and TRBJ2-7; 12 nucleotides align to TRBD2. The germline V gene encodes CDR1 DFQATT and CDR2 SNEGSKA (reference sequence). CDR3 length: 14 residues. Trimming removed 6 bases from V and 5 bases from J; junction bases left unmatched: 8. CDR3 region: CSADGLAGIHEQYF. The DNA of the CDR3 is TGCAGTGCAGATGGACTAGCGGGAATCCACGAGCAGTACTTC.

V is TRBV6-5 and J is TRBJ2-7, with no clear D. Trimming shortened V by 0 bases and J by 1 base, and 10 bases separated the two germline ends. Germline V gene data show CDR1 as MNHEY and CDR2 as SVGAGI. The CDR3 is 15 amino acids. The DNA for the CDR3 is TGTGCCAGCAGTTACTCGAGGTTCGTTTCCTACGAGCAGTACTTC. This encodes CASSYSRFVSYEQYF.

In this sample, this clonotype turned up many times. The V gene is TRBV5-1, the J gene TRBJ2-1, with 11 bases fitting TRBD2. Germline V gene lookup returns CDR1 SGHRS and CDR2 YFSETQ. The CDR3 consists of 15 residues. The V gene end was trimmed by 5 bases and the J gene end by 6 bases; junction bases not matched to a gene: 7. The DNA for the CDR3 is TGCGCCAGCAGTTATAGCGGGGGGGCCGGCAATGAGCAGTTCTTC. Its translation is CASSYSGGAGNEQFF.

CDR3 in amino acids: CASSLTPGQGNYGYTF. DNA of the CDR3: TGTGCCAGCAGCCTAACTCCGGGACAGGGAAACTATGGCTACACCTTC. V usage is TRBV7-2 and J usage is TRBJ1-2, with TRBD1 matching over 9 bases. CDR1 and CDR2 (germline): SGHTA, FQGNSA. V shed 5 bases, J shed 2 bases, and the junction held 9 bases outside the gene matches. The CDR3 consists of 16 residues.

In its sample, this clonotype was seen many times. A read error may produce the germline difference seen at one junction end. This chain uses TRBV7-2 with TRBJ2-1; tentatively, D is TRBD1 (6 bases). The CDR3 is 11 amino acids. The germline CDR1 and CDR2 sequences are SGHTA and FQGNSA. The CDR3 loop reads CSGADYNEQFF. For the CDR3, the DNA is TGCTCAGGGGCCGATTACAATGAGCAGTTCTTC. The full variable domain, its missing parts supplied by reference TRBV7-2 and TRBJ2-1, is GAGVSQSPSNKVTEKGKDVELRCDPISGHTALYWYRQSLGQGLEFLIYFQGNSAPDKSGLPSDRFSAERTGGSVSTLTIQRTQQEDSAVYLCSGADYNEQFFGPGTRLTVL.

This clonotype has at least ten counts. The chain is built from TRBV29-1 and TRBJ1-1, with a possible D match to TRBD1 (5 bases). Germline CDR1 reads SQVTM; CDR2 reads ANQGSEA. This CDR3 is built from 12 residues. V gave up 7 bases and J gave up 0 bases, with 9 bases separating them. CDR3 sequence (DNA): TGCAGCGGGGGACGTATGAACACTGAAGCTTTCTTT. Residues: CSGGRMNTEAFF. Drawing the rest from reference TRBV29-1 and TRBJ1-1, the complete variable domain is SAVISQKPSRDICQRGTSLTIQCQVDSQVTMMFWYRQQPGQSLTLIATANQGSEATYESGFVIDKFPISRPNLTFSTLTVSNMSPEDSSIYLCSGGRMNTEAFFGQGTRLTVV.

The rearrangement links TRBV9 to TRBJ2-1, with 7 bases identical to TRBD1. Germline CDR1 is SGDLS and CDR2 is YYNGEE. V lost 0 bases to trimming and J lost 12 bases; unmatched junction nucleotides: 3. CDR3 length equals 12 residues. In nucleotides, the CDR3 is TGTGCCAGCAGCGTAGACAGGGGCTCGCAGTTCTTC. Its protein product is CASSVDRGSQFF.

V and J are TRBV4-3 and TRBJ2-7; D is possibly TRBD1 (5 bases). V was shortened by 0 bases and J by 6 bases, with 12 bases between the two germline ends. The CDR3 has 14 amino acids. The germline CDR1 and CDR2 sequences are LGHNA and YSLEER. CDR3 coding DNA: TGCGCCAGCAGCCAAGATCTCAGGGTAGGCGAGCAGTACTTC. It yields the protein CASSQDLRVGEQYF.

V gene TRBV12-3 or TRBV12-4 combines with J gene TRBJ2-1; D might be TRBD2 (5 bases). The CDR3 has 14 amino acids. Trimming removed 7 bases at V and 5 bases at J, with 15 bases between. CDR3 loop: CASNPGGLDNEQFF. The CDR3 nucleotides read TGTGCCAGCAATCCCGGCGGGTTGGACAATGAGCAGTTCTTC.

This clonotype was picked up a small number of times. The chain uses TRBV7-6 and TRBJ2-5; 7 bases map to TRBD1. The germline CDR1 and CDR2 sequences are SGHVS and FNYEAQ. The CDR3 consists of 17 residues. Unmatched junction bases numbered 11, after V lost 3 bases and J lost 1 base. The CDR3 DNA reads TGTGCCAGCAGCTTTGACACGGGACAGCGGACCCAAGAGACCCAGTACTTC. Amino acid sequence: CASSFDTGQRTQETQYF.

The V call is TRBV11-2, the J call TRBJ2-5, with TRBD1 as a possible D gene (5 bases). Trimming cost V 1 base and J 2 bases, with 11 bases left between them. This CDR3 is 15 amino acids long. Looked up from germline, CDR1 is SGHAT and CDR2 is FQNNGV. The chain's CDR3 is CASSLGPGAQETQYF. DNA for the CDR3: TGTGCCAGCAGCTTAGGACCTGGGGCGCAAGAGACCCAGTACTTC.